The source of this T cell receptor (beta chain) is a study of blood T cell repertoires in COVID-19. Study summary: Researchers got acute and convalescent COVID-19 samples from the United States, Italy and Spain.

CDR1 is SGDLS, CDR2 YYNGEE, per germline. V lost 3 bases, J lost 7 bases, and 7 bases lay in between. The CDR3 contains 11 residues. It was during active infection that Seattle patients were enrolled and then longitudinally followed. Per the original data handling: Amplification from reference gene primers served as the basis for estimated nucleated cell counts. Assay used: immunoSEQ multiplex PCR; TCRdb lists only in-frame clones, some missing. V, J and clone size derive from that table, while D and trimming were established from the DNA sequence. The sample contains approximately 270,000 clones, about 91% of which appear only once.

The origin of this receptor is a woman in her 30s with COVID-19, enrolled during active disease. Sequencing was performed on peripheral blood. V usage is TRBV9 and J usage is TRBJ1-2, with unresolved D. The CDR3 loop is CASSDNAGYTF. CDR3 coding DNA: TGTGCCAGCAGCGACAACGCTGGCTACACCTTC.